Detailed here is one T cell receptor (beta chain). The record originates from a study of sequential checkpoint blockade in melanoma. Study background: First-line arms were nivolumab then ipilimumab, or the reverse, randomized 1:1.

The CDR3 has 15 amino acids. V was clipped by 3 bases and J by 4 bases, with 13 bases between them. Germline V gene sequence: CDR1 MDHEN, CDR2 SYDVKM. Treatment given: randomized to nivolumab then ipilimumab (arm A) or the reverse (arm B). Live CD3+CD8+ CD19− CD56− cells were sorted from PBMCs. Sequencing was performed with immunoSEQ multiplex PCR; in TCRdb, only in-frame clones are kept and a portion is missing. This table has 15,000 to 20,000 clones, approximately 93% appearing once. This sequence joins TRBV28 and TRBJ1-5; D might be TRBD1 (5 bases). The starting material was CD8+ T cells sorted from blood (inferred from file names), obtained from a patient given nivolumab and ipilimumab in sequence. The receptor comes from a human donor with melanoma. The CDR3 nucleotides are TGTGCCAGCAGTTTTGTGGGGGGAGAGAATCAGCCCCAGCATTTT. Its translation: CASSFVGGENQPQHF.